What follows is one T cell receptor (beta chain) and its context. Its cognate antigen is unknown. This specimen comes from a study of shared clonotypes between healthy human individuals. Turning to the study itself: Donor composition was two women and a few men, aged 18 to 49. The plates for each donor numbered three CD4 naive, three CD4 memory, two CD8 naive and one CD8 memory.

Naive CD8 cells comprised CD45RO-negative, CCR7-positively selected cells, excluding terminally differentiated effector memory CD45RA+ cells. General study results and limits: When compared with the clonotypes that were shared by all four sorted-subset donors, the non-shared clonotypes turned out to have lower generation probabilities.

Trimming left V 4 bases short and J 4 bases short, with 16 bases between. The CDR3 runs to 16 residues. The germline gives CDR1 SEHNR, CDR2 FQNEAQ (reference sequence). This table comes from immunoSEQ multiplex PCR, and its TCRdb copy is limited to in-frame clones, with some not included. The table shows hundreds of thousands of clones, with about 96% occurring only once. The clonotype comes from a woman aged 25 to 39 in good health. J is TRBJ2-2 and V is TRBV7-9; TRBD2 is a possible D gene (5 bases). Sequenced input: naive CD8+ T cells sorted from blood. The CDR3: CASSSPQARGTGELFF. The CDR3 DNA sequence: TGTGCCAGCAGCTCGCCGCAGGCCCGGGGCACCGGGGAGCTGTTTTTT.